This T cell receptor beta chain comes out of a study of vaccination and CD4 T cells after COVID-19. Study-wide points: Median roughly 86% of reactive clones detected in convalescent patients emerged only post-vaccination.

In its sample, this clonotype was seen a few times. Antigen: not known. Sequencing of the DNA from cultured CD4+ T cells was carried out with the Oncomine TCR Beta short-read assay. TCRdb re-derived calls from the PCR reads in MiXCR, one entry per CDR3 protein. The table shows under 15,000 distinct CDR3 sequences, with roughly 31% occurring only once. V shed 3 bases and J shed 7 bases, with 13 bases lying between them. The CDR3 covers 14 residues. Treatment specified: approximately nine-day PBMC culture with coronavirus spike peptide pools or control peptides (ViraFEST assay). The TCR comes from a human donor with COVID-19. The chain couples TRBV12-3 or TRBV12-4 to TRBJ2-4; D gene unclear. The sample was cultured CD4+ T cells from blood. CDR3 bases: TGTGCCAGCAGTTTGGGCAGCGTCAGGAACATTCAGTACTTC. Encoded protein: CASSLGSVRNIQYF.